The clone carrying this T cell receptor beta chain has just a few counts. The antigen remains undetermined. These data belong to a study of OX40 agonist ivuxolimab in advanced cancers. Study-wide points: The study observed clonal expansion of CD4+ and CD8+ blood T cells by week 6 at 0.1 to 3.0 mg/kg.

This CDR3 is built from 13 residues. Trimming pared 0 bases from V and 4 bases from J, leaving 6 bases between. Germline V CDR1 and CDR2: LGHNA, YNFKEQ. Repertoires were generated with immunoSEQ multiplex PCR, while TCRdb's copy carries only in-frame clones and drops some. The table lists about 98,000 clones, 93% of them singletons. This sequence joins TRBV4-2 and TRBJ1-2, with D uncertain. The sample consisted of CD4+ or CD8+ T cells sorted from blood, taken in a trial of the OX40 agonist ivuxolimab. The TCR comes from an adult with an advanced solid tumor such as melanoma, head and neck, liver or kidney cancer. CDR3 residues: CASSQDRSYGYTF. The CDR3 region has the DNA TGTGCCAGCAGCCAAGACAGATCCTATGGCTACACCTTC.